The clone carrying this T cell receptor (beta chain) was picked up a small number of times. These data belong to a study of beta chain features in type 1 diabetes. Study information: Regarding age, gender and cell yields, patients proved similar to healthy donors.

Investigators reverse transcribed all isolated RNA, so they sequenced expressed TCRB transcripts. Produced via immunoSEQ multiplex PCR; TCRdb's table is partial and in-frame only. The sample records 200,000 to 250,000 clones, 25% to 35% being singletons. V gave up 4 bases and J gave up 4 bases; unmatched junction bases: 7. From germline, CDR1 is SEHNR and CDR2 FQNEAQ (reference sequence). The CDR3 totals 14 residues. Sequenced sample: central memory CD4+ T cells from blood. The source of this sequence is a man aged 25 to 40 in good health. The rearrangement joins TRBV7-9 to TRBJ2-7; 7 nucleotides line up with TRBD1. CDR3 DNA sequence: TGTGCCAGCAGCTATTCAGGGGGAAGATACGAGCAGTACTTC. It encodes CASSYSGGRYEQYF.